A selection of T cell receptor beta chains follows, all from one sample in a study of cytomegalovirus exposure and HLA in healthy donors. Clones were read by immunoSEQ multiplex PCR, and TCRdb kept only the in-frame ones, dropping some. The table includes under 150,000 clones, around 83% detected once. Material for sequencing was PBMCs. The origin of the receptors is a girl under 10 years old in good health and CMV-seronegative. The CDR3 runs from the conserved cysteine through the conserved F or W. The order of the fields is J gene, V gene, clone size, D gene, CDR3 protein, CDR3 DNA. The D gene is left open where the match is weak. The size of a clone is reported for some rows only, either as once, few or many, or as a class for expanded clones.

TRBJ2-1 | TRBV20-1 | . | . | CSARGGEQFF | TGCAGTGCACGAGGAGGTGAGCAGTTCTTC
TRBJ2-1 | TRBV10-3 | once | TRBD2 | CAISGTSGRPYNEQFF | TGTGCCATCAGTGGGACTAGCGGGAGACCCTACAATGAGCAGTTCTTC
TRBJ2-3 | TRBV7-3 | . | . | CASSYSGVDTQYF | TGTGCCAGCAGCTATTCGGGAGTAGATACGCAGTATTTT
TRBJ2-3 | TRBV29-1 | . | TRBD2 | CSVETTSGTDTQYF | TGCAGCGTTGAGACGACTAGCGGGACAGATACGCAGTATTTT
TRBJ2-1 | TRBV28 | . | . | CASSLWGQALFSEQFF | TGTGCCAGCAGTTTATGGGGGCAGGCCTTGTTTAGTGAGCAGTTCTTC
TRBJ1-4 | TRBV28 | . | . | CASGRTLGSEKLFF | TGTGCCAGCGGGAGGACCTTGGGGAGTGAAAAACTGTTTTTT
TRBJ1-1 | TRBV6-5 | few | TRBD1 | CASSFRTGGTEAFF | TGTGCCAGCAGTTTCAGGACAGGGGGCACTGAAGCTTTCTTT
TRBJ1-4 | TRBV5-1 | few | . | CASSLGPQNNEKLFF | TGCGCCAGCAGCTTGGGGCCCCAGAATAATGAAAAACTGTTTTTT
TRBJ1-2 | TRBV27 | . | . | CASSPPGSYGYTF | TGTGCCAGCAGTCCCCCGGGAAGCTATGGCTACACCTTC
TRBJ1-6 | TRBV4-2 | . | . | CASSQEALGQSPLHF | TGTGCCAGCAGCCAAGAGGCATTGGGCCAATCACCCCTCCACTTT
TRBJ2-5 | TRBV7-7 | . | . | CASSLNSGDDQETQYF | TGTGCTAGCAGCTTAAATAGCGGAGACGACCAAGAGACCCAGTACTTC
TRBJ1-1 | TRBV6-5 | . | . | CASIRAGKNTEAFF | TGTGCCAGCATTAGGGCCGGGAAGAACACTGAAGCTTTCTTT
TRBJ2-3 | TRBV4-1 | . | TRBD1 | CASSQGLTGASGDTQYF | TGCGCCAGCAGCCAAGGCTTGACAGGGGCAAGTGGAGATACGCAGTATTTT
TRBJ1-6 | TRBV6-1 | . | TRBD1 | CASSAGTGGYSPLHF | TGTGCCAGCAGCGCCGGGACAGGGGGTTATTCCCCCCTCCACTTT
TRBJ2-7 | TRBV25-1 | . | TRBD1 | CASSESGTGGYEQYF | TGTGCCAGCAGTGAATCCGGGACAGGGGGCTACGAGCAGTACTTC
TRBJ2-7 | TRBV29-1 | once | TRBD1 | CSPKGQGLSYEQYF | TGCAGCCCAAAGGGACAGGGGCTCTCCTACGAGCAGTACTTC
TRBJ1-1 | TRBV5-1 | once | TRBD1 | CASSLTGTGNTEAFF | TGCGCCAGCAGCTTGACCGGGACAGGGAACACTGAAGCTTTCTTT
TRBJ2-7 | TRBV28 | . | TRBD2 | CASTLTSGGYEQYF | TGTGCCAGCACCCTTACTAGCGGGGGCTACGAGCAGTACTTC
TRBJ1-5 | TRBV7-9 | . | TRBD1 | CASSAGTGNQPQHF | TGTGCCAGCAGCGCCGGGACAGGCAATCAGCCCCAGCATTTT
TRBJ2-1 | TRBV30 | once | . | CACWGHEQFF | TGTGCCTGTTGGGGCCATGAGCAGTTCTTC
TRBJ1-1 | TRBV5-4 | . | . | CASSLPGDIEAFF | TGTGCCAGCAGCTTGCCAGGGGACATTGAAGCTTTCTTT
TRBJ1-1 | TRBV7-9 | . | TRBD1 | CASSFFGDRDVTEAFF | TGTGCCAGCAGCTTTTTTGGGGACAGGGATGTCACTGAAGCTTTCTTT
TRBJ2-2 | TRBV30 | . | . | CAWRALGQETGELFF | TGTGCCTGGAGGGCATTGGGGCAGGAGACCGGGGAGCTGTTTTTT
TRBJ1-6 | TRBV7-2 | . | . | CASSLERRWAPRSNSPLHF | TGTGCCAGCAGCTTAGAACGACGGTGGGCCCCAAGGTCTAATTCACCCCTCCACTTT
TRBJ2-1 | TRBV5-1 | few | TRBD2 | CASSQGIASGGVDEQFF | TGCGCCAGCAGCCAAGGCATCGCTAGCGGGGGGGTGGATGAGCAGTTCTTC
TRBJ1-1 | TRBV6-5 | . | . | CASSYSRVGNTEAFF | TGTGCCAGCAGTTACTCCCGGGTAGGGAACACTGAAGCTTTCTTT
TRBJ2-7 | TRBV7-9 | . | . | CASSPPGLSSYEQYF | TGTGCCAGCAGCCCCCCCGGACTAAGCTCCTACGAGCAGTACTTC
TRBJ1-1 | TRBV29-1 | . | TRBD1 | CSFRDREAEAFF | TGCAGCTTCCGGGACAGGGAGGCTGAAGCTTTCTTT
TRBJ2-5 | TRBV6-1 | . | . | CASSDPPGVYFQETQYF | TGTGCCAGCAGTGACCCGCCCGGAGTTTACTTTCAAGAGACCCAGTACTTC
TRBJ2-7 | TRBV27 | . | TRBD2 | CASSRTSGVYEQYF | TGTGCCAGCAGCCGGACTAGCGGGGTCTACGAGCAGTACTTC
TRBJ2-7 | TRBV7-2 | . | TRBD1 | CASSIYTGGFYEQYF | TGTGCCAGCAGCATTTACACAGGGGGCTTCTACGAGCAGTACTTC
TRBJ1-2 | TRBV19 | . | . | CASTEFGNYGYTF | TGTGCCAGTACCGAATTCGGGAACTATGGCTACACCTTC
TRBJ2-7 | TRBV27 | . | . | CASSFGRAYEQYF | TGTGCCAGCAGTTTTGGTCGGGCCTACGAGCAGTACTTC
TRBJ1-5 | TRBV18 | few | . | CASREQSNQPQHF | TGTGCCAGCCGAGAACAGAGCAATCAGCCCCAGCATTTT
TRBJ2-1 | TRBV5-4 | . | TRBD2 | CASSVTSGGPSYNEQFF | TGTGCCAGCAGCGTAACTAGCGGGGGCCCATCCTACAATGAGCAGTTCTTC
TRBJ1-1 | TRBV19 | . | TRBD1 | CATQFEGQGAAEAFF | TGTGCCACACAATTTGAGGGACAGGGGGCCGCCGAAGCTTTCTTT
TRBJ2-3 | TRBV6-1 | once | . | CASSVLASSTDTQYF | TGTGCCAGCAGTGTCCTAGCGTCTAGCACAGATACGCAGTATTTT
TRBJ1-1 | TRBV19 | . | TRBD1 | CASSQQQGLQKLRDTEAFF | TGTGCCAGTAGCCAGCAACAGGGGCTCCAAAAACTACGGGACACTGAAGCTTTCTTT
TRBJ1-4 | TRBV27 | . | TRBD1 | CASSIRQGASTNEKLFF | TGTGCCAGCAGTATTAGACAGGGGGCATCAACTAATGAAAAACTGTTTTTT
TRBJ2-1 | TRBV2 | . | TRBD1 | CASSEEGTAVGNEQFF | TGTGCCAGCAGTGAAGAGGGGACAGCCGTGGGCAATGAGCAGTTCTTC
TRBJ2-7 | TRBV19 | once | . | CASSSRRDAAYEQYF | TGTGCCAGTAGTAGTCGGCGGGACGCCGCCTACGAGCAGTACTTC
TRBJ2-7 | TRBV7-9 | . | . | CASSPQGTLSYEQYF | TGTGCCAGCAGCCCCCAGGGAACCCTCTCCTACGAGCAGTACTTC
TRBJ2-2 | TRBV7-2 | . | TRBD2 | CASSAGLAGKNTGELFF | TGTGCCAGCAGCGCCGGACTAGCGGGAAAAAACACCGGGGAGCTGTTTTTT
TRBJ1-5 | TRBV19 | few | TRBD1 | CASGTTGSRQPQHF | TGTGCCAGTGGGACGACAGGGTCGAGGCAGCCCCAGCATTTT
TRBJ1-1 | TRBV19 | . | . | CASSKPPKYGNTEAFF | TGTGCCAGTAGTAAACCACCTAAGTACGGGAACACTGAAGCTTTCTTT
TRBJ1-5 | TRBV27 | . | . | CASSLSPQGQQPQHF | TGTGCCAGCAGTTTATCTCCCCAGGGACAACAGCCCCAGCATTTT
TRBJ2-7 | TRBV4-2 | . | TRBD1 | CASSDRVTYEQYF | TGTGCCAGCAGCGACAGGGTTACCTACGAGCAGTACTTC
TRBJ2-7 | TRBV29-1 | . | TRBD2 | CSVALAGAYEQYF | TGCAGCGTTGCTCTAGCGGGAGCCTACGAGCAGTACTTC
TRBJ2-1 | TRBV6-6 | . | . | CASSYFEGNNEQFF | TGTGCCAGCAGTTATTTCGAGGGAAACAATGAGCAGTTCTTC